This T cell receptor beta chain was observed in a study of OX40 agonist ivuxolimab in advanced cancers. Produced via immunoSEQ multiplex PCR; TCRdb's table is partial and in-frame only. The repertoire consists of roughly 80,000 clones, with 80% to 90% occurring once and the leading ten covering 1.5% to 2%. The CDR3 runs 14 residues. The junction had 8 bases not matched to a gene; V was cut back by 8 bases and J by 0 bases. The V gene's germline CDR1 is SGHRS and CDR2 YFSETQ. Regarding the study as a whole: Averaging showed that CD8+ T cells had more expanded clones than CD4+ did. Normalized T-cell clonal expansion was also low in some nonresponders.

As to this clone: Its antigen remains unknown.

The rearrangement uses TRBV5-1 and TRBJ2-7; 7 bases align to TRBD1. The receptor was derived from an adult with an advanced solid tumor such as melanoma, head and neck, liver or kidney cancer. The sequencing used CD4+ or CD8+ T cells sorted from blood, collected in a trial of the OX40 agonist ivuxolimab. CDR3 residues: CASKTGTDSYEQYF. CDR3 bases: TGCGCCAGTAAAACCGGGACAGACTCCTACGAGCAGTACTTC.